The rows below give T cell receptor beta chains drawn from one sample of a study of post-analysis software for immune sequencing data. A single record per CDR3 protein comes from TCRdb applying MiXCR to the PCR reads. The table records about 260,000 distinct CDR3 sequences, 30% to 45% of them present only once. The specimen was blood. These receptors came from a girl aged 10 to 17 with multiple sclerosis. The CDR3 runs from the conserved cysteine through the conserved F or W. D genes are given only for firm matches. Only part of the rows carry a size: once, few, many, or a class if the clone is expanded.

d_gene: TRBD1; j_gene: TRBJ2-2; abundance: few; v_gene: TRBV29-1; CDR3aa: CSVQTGRNTGELFF; CDR3nt: TGCAGCGTCCAGACAGGGAGAAACACCGGGGAGCTGTTTTTT
d_gene: .; j_gene: TRBJ2-3; abundance: many; v_gene: TRBV5-1; CDR3aa: CASSSDPTDTQYF; CDR3nt: TGCGCCAGCAGCTCGGACCCAACAGATACGCAGTATTTT
d_gene: .; j_gene: TRBJ2-3; abundance: many; v_gene: TRBV20-1; CDR3aa: CSVRQPYF; CDR3nt: TGCAGTGTTAGACAGCCGTATTTT
d_gene: .; j_gene: TRBJ1-1; abundance: many; v_gene: TRBV6-5; CDR3aa: CASSQNKNTEAFF; CDR3nt: TGTGCCAGCAGCCAAAATAAGAACACTGAAGCTTTCTTT
d_gene: .; j_gene: TRBJ1-1; abundance: .; v_gene: TRBV13; CDR3aa: CASSATSNTEAFF; CDR3nt: TGTGCCAGCAGCGCGACAAGTAATACTGAAGCTTTCTTT
d_gene: .; j_gene: TRBJ1-6; abundance: many; v_gene: TRBV5-1; CDR3aa: CASREGFGSPLHF; CDR3nt: TGCGCCAGCAGGGAAGGTTTCGGTTCACCCCTCCACTTT
d_gene: TRBD1; j_gene: TRBJ1-4; abundance: many; v_gene: TRBV12-3/TRBV12-4; CDR3aa: CASTPYRGSTNEKLFF; CDR3nt: TGTGCCAGCACCCCCTACAGGGGTTCAACTAATGAAAAACTGTTTTTT
d_gene: TRBD2; j_gene: TRBJ2-1; abundance: .; v_gene: TRBV7-3; CDR3aa: CASSETIAGGYNEQFF; CDR3nt: TGTGCCAGCAGCGAAACGATAGCGGGAGGTTATAATGAGCAGTTCTTC
d_gene: TRBD2; j_gene: TRBJ2-1; abundance: .; v_gene: TRBV7-2; CDR3aa: CASSLGGLGYNEQFF; CDR3nt: TGTGCCAGCAGCTTAGGGGGACTAGGGTACAATGAGCAGTTCTTC
d_gene: .; j_gene: TRBJ2-1; abundance: many; v_gene: TRBV24-1; CDR3aa: CATTPGTGLASNEQFF; CDR3nt: TGTGCCACCACCCCAGGGACAGGACTAGCGTCCAATGAGCAGTTCTTC
d_gene: TRBD1; j_gene: TRBJ1-2; abundance: .; v_gene: TRBV12-3/TRBV12-4; CDR3aa: CASGQGSGYGHTF; CDR3nt: TGTGCCAGCGGACAGGGTAGTGGCTATGGCCACACCTTC
d_gene: .; j_gene: TRBJ1-2; abundance: many; v_gene: TRBV7-2; CDR3aa: CASSSLGRAYGYTF; CDR3nt: TGTGCCAGCAGCTCCTTGGGGAGGGCCTATGGCTACACCTTC
d_gene: TRBD1; j_gene: TRBJ2-4; abundance: once; v_gene: TRBV20-1; CDR3aa: CSARSDRGQAIQYF; CDR3nt: TGCAGTGCTAGATCCGACAGGGGCCAGGCCATTCAGTACTTC
d_gene: .; j_gene: TRBJ1-2; abundance: many; v_gene: TRBV4-1; CDR3aa: CASSRETAWDYGYTF; CDR3nt: TGCGCCAGCAGCCGAGAGACAGCATGGGACTATGGCTACACCTTC
d_gene: .; j_gene: TRBJ1-5; abundance: many; v_gene: TRBV28; CDR3aa: CASSFGQDYNQPQHF; CDR3nt: TGTGCCAGCAGTTTCGGGCAGGATTACAATCAGCCCCAGCATTTT
d_gene: .; j_gene: TRBJ2-1; abundance: .; v_gene: TRBV11-2; CDR3aa: CASSSGDVEQFF; CDR3nt: TGTGCCAGCAGCTCGGGGGACGTCGAGCAGTTCTTC
d_gene: .; j_gene: TRBJ1-2; abundance: .; v_gene: TRBV2; CDR3aa: CASSVQGGLYGYTF; CDR3nt: TGTGCCAGCAGTGTACAGGGAGGGTTATACGGCTACACCTTC
d_gene: TRBD2; j_gene: TRBJ2-5; abundance: .; v_gene: TRBV28; CDR3aa: CASSLLSGGVKETQYF; CDR3nt: TGTGCCAGCAGTTTACTTAGCGGGGGCGTGAAAGAGACCCAGTACTTC
d_gene: .; j_gene: TRBJ1-3; abundance: .; v_gene: TRBV12-5; CDR3aa: CASAPPGGNTIYF; CDR3nt: TGTGCTAGTGCCCCGCCGGGGGGAAACACCATATATTTT
d_gene: .; j_gene: TRBJ1-2; abundance: many; v_gene: TRBV6-5; CDR3aa: CASTGEGRINYGYTF; CDR3nt: TGTGCCAGCACCGGAGAAGGGCGGATTAACTATGGCTACACCTTC
d_gene: .; j_gene: TRBJ2-1; abundance: .; v_gene: TRBV11-1; CDR3aa: CASSSHRVVREHGSSCNEQFF; CDR3nt: TGTGCCAGCAGCTCCCACAGGGTCGTGAGGGAGCACGGAAGCTCCTGCAATGAGCAGTTCTTC
d_gene: .; j_gene: TRBJ2-3; abundance: many; v_gene: TRBV2; CDR3aa: CASRYRENSADTQYF; CDR3nt: TGTGCCAGCAGGTACAGGGAAAATTCGGCAGATACGCAGTATTTT
d_gene: .; j_gene: TRBJ2-2; abundance: .; v_gene: TRBV28; CDR3aa: CASSTRSGELFF; CDR3nt: TGTGCCAGCAGTACACGGTCCGGGGAGCTGTTTTTT
d_gene: TRBD2; j_gene: TRBJ2-1; abundance: few; v_gene: TRBV11-2; CDR3aa: CASSRVAGGREQFF; CDR3nt: TGTGCCAGCAGCCGGGTAGCGGGAGGGCGTGAGCAGTTCTTC
d_gene: .; j_gene: TRBJ2-4; abundance: many; v_gene: TRBV6-1; CDR3aa: CASSAGLKNIQYF; CDR3nt: TGTGCCAGCAGTGCGGGCCTAAAAAACATTCAGTACTTC
d_gene: TRBD2; j_gene: TRBJ2-2; abundance: .; v_gene: TRBV6-5; CDR3aa: CASSFPRLAGNTGELFF; CDR3nt: TGTGCCAGCAGCTTCCCTCGACTAGCGGGAAACACCGGGGAGCTGTTTTTT
d_gene: TRBD2; j_gene: TRBJ2-3; abundance: many; v_gene: TRBV12-3/TRBV12-4; CDR3aa: CASSRRLAGSTDTQYF; CDR3nt: TGTGCCAGCAGTCGCAGACTAGCGGGGAGCACAGATACGCAGTATTTT
d_gene: .; j_gene: TRBJ1-3; abundance: .; v_gene: TRBV29-1; CDR3aa: CSVATFGNTIYF; CDR3nt: TGCAGCGTTGCTACGTTTGGAAACACCATATATTTT
d_gene: .; j_gene: TRBJ2-5; abundance: many; v_gene: TRBV12-3/TRBV12-4; CDR3aa: CASSPTVKETQYF; CDR3nt: TGTGCCAGCAGTCCGACGGTTAAAGAGACCCAGTACTTC
d_gene: .; j_gene: TRBJ2-5; abundance: many; v_gene: TRBV6-6; CDR3aa: CASSYSWGAVQETQYF; CDR3nt: TGTGCCAGCAGTTACTCGTGGGGGGCGGTCCAAGAGACCCAGTACTTC
d_gene: .; j_gene: TRBJ2-1; abundance: many; v_gene: TRBV14; CDR3aa: CASSQFPGNVNEQFF; CDR3nt: TGTGCCAGCAGCCAATTCCCCGGGAATGTCAATGAGCAGTTCTTC
d_gene: TRBD1; j_gene: TRBJ1-2; abundance: few; v_gene: TRBV10-3; CDR3aa: CAISESTPGQGRGYTF; CDR3nt: TGTGCCATCAGTGAGTCGACTCCCGGACAGGGTCGTGGCTACACCTTC
d_gene: TRBD1; j_gene: TRBJ1-4; abundance: .; v_gene: TRBV6-5; CDR3aa: CASSRFGTGDEKLFF; CDR3nt: TGTGCCAGCAGTCGGTTCGGGACAGGGGACGAAAAACTGTTTTTT
d_gene: .; j_gene: TRBJ1-5; abundance: .; v_gene: TRBV24-1; CDR3aa: CATSLNQPQHF; CDR3nt: TGTGCCACCAGCCTAAATCAGCCCCAGCATTTT
d_gene: TRBD2; j_gene: TRBJ2-5; abundance: many; v_gene: TRBV27; CDR3aa: CASSSLGLAGLPRSEETQYF; CDR3nt: TGTGCCAGCAGTTCGCTCGGACTAGCGGGCCTTCCAAGGTCGGAAGAGACCCAGTACTTC
d_gene: .; j_gene: TRBJ2-1; abundance: .; v_gene: TRBV7-7; CDR3aa: CASSLGKGGGPYNEQFF; CDR3nt: TGTGCTAGCAGCTTAGGGAAGGGGGGAGGGCCGTACAATGAGCAGTTCTTC
d_gene: TRBD1; j_gene: TRBJ1-5; abundance: .; v_gene: TRBV19; CDR3aa: CASSTTGLLNQPQHF; CDR3nt: TGTGCCAGTAGTACGACAGGGCTTCTCAATCAGCCCCAGCATTTT
d_gene: TRBD1; j_gene: TRBJ1-4; abundance: many; v_gene: TRBV11-2; CDR3aa: CASRQPGTGNEKLFF; CDR3nt: TGTGCCAGCAGACAACCCGGGACAGGGAATGAAAAACTGTTTTTT
d_gene: .; j_gene: TRBJ1-2; abundance: many; v_gene: TRBV28; CDR3aa: CASSLAAANYGYTF; CDR3nt: TGTGCCAGCAGTTTGGCGGCAGCTAACTATGGCTACACCTTC
d_gene: .; j_gene: TRBJ2-3; abundance: .; v_gene: TRBV2; CDR3aa: CASSTDTRGRTDTQYF; CDR3nt: TGTGCCAGCAGTACCGACACCCGGGGGCGCACAGATACGCAGTATTTT
d_gene: TRBD2; j_gene: TRBJ2-1; abundance: .; v_gene: TRBV18; CDR3aa: CASSPSGTMVNEQFF; CDR3nt: TGTGCCAGCTCACCGAGCGGGACCATGGTGAATGAGCAGTTCTTC
d_gene: .; j_gene: TRBJ2-3; abundance: .; v_gene: TRBV7-2; CDR3aa: CASSLQYQTTDTQYF; CDR3nt: TGTGCCAGCAGCTTACAATACCAAACGACAGATACGCAGTATTTT
d_gene: TRBD1; j_gene: TRBJ1-6; abundance: many; v_gene: TRBV5-1; CDR3aa: CASSSGQGDSPLHF; CDR3nt: TGCGCCAGCAGCTCCGGACAGGGGGATTCACCCCTCCACTTT
d_gene: .; j_gene: TRBJ2-7; abundance: .; v_gene: TRBV11-2; CDR3aa: CASSPQETALDYEQYF; CDR3nt: TGTGCCAGCAGCCCACAAGAAACCGCGCTAGATTACGAGCAGTACTTC
d_gene: .; j_gene: TRBJ2-1; abundance: .; v_gene: TRBV29-1; CDR3aa: CSDRTEYNEQFF; CDR3nt: TGCAGCGACAGGACAGAATACAATGAGCAGTTCTTC
d_gene: .; j_gene: TRBJ1-2; abundance: many; v_gene: TRBV20-1; CDR3aa: CSARDIDYGYTF; CDR3nt: TGCAGTGCTAGAGATATCGACTATGGCTACACCTTC
d_gene: .; j_gene: TRBJ2-7; abundance: many; v_gene: TRBV29-1; CDR3aa: CSVERGKKVYEQYF; CDR3nt: TGCAGCGTTGAAAGGGGAAAAAAGGTGTACGAGCAGTACTTC
d_gene: .; j_gene: TRBJ1-2; abundance: .; v_gene: TRBV24-1; CDR3aa: CATSEDSNYGYTF; CDR3nt: TGTGCCACCAGTGAGGACAGCAACTATGGCTACACCTTC
d_gene: TRBD2; j_gene: TRBJ2-1; abundance: many; v_gene: TRBV7-9; CDR3aa: CASSLELADYNEQFF; CDR3nt: TGTGCCAGCAGCTTAGAGCTAGCGGACTACAATGAGCAGTTCTTC
d_gene: .; j_gene: TRBJ2-2; abundance: .; v_gene: TRBV5-1; CDR3aa: CASSLELATAGELFF; CDR3nt: TGCGCCAGCAGCTTGGAGCTAGCTACCGCCGGGGAGCTGTTTTTT
d_gene: .; j_gene: TRBJ2-5; abundance: many; v_gene: TRBV28; CDR3aa: CASSSLRRDRETQYF; CDR3nt: TGTGCCAGCAGTTCCCTAAGACGGGATAGAGAGACCCAGTACTTC
d_gene: .; j_gene: TRBJ2-5; abundance: many; v_gene: TRBV12-3/TRBV12-4; CDR3aa: CASSLGAGAKTQYF; CDR3nt: TGTGCCAGCAGTTTAGGGGCCGGGGCCAAGACCCAGTACTTC
d_gene: .; j_gene: TRBJ1-1; abundance: .; v_gene: TRBV12-3/TRBV12-4; CDR3aa: CASSAFRGVRNTEAFF; CDR3nt: TGTGCCAGCAGCGCGTTTAGAGGGGTTCGGAACACTGAAGCTTTCTTT